The 25 T cell receptor beta chains below were found in one sample sequenced in a study of T cells in Graves' hyperthyroidism and ophthalmopathy. RNA transcripts provided the source from which TCR beta CDR3 regions were amplified. The primer set for the first-round RT-PCR of the TCR CDR3 was HTBI. MiXCR was run by TCRdb on the multiplex PCR reads, yielding one entry per CDR3 protein. The sample lists a few hundred thousand distinct CDR3 sequences; approximately 14% were seen once. The sequenced sample consisted of blood. Every receptor here comes from a woman aged 25 to 39 with Graves' hyperthyroidism.

This clonotype occurred many times. This chain joins TRBV20-1 and TRBJ1-5, with D maybe TRBD1 (6 bases). V gave up 3 bases and J gave up 7 bases, with 13 bases separating them. The CDR3 totals 13 residues. Germline V CDR1 and CDR2: DFQATT, SNEGSKA (reference sequence). Here the CDR3 reads CSASSGRGQPQHF. CDR3 DNA sequence: TGCAGTGCTAGTAGCGGAAGGGGGCAGCCCCAGCATTTT.

The chain recombines TRBV7-9 with TRBJ1-2; D is unresolved. Germline V gene sequence: CDR1 SEHNR, CDR2 FQNEAQ (reference sequence). CDR3 length: 13 amino acids. The V gene lost 5 bases and the J gene lost 8 bases, with 15 bases spanning the gap. This chain's CDR3 is CASSQESDWGYTF. CDR3 DNA: TGTGCCAGCAGCCAGGAATCGGATTGGGGCTACACCTTC.

This clonotype was picked up many times. V is TRBV6-6 and J is TRBJ1-1, with D maybe TRBD1 (6 bases). In germline, CDR1 is MNHNY, CDR2 SVGAGI (reference sequence). CDR3 length: 16 residues. The V gene lost 0 bases and the J gene lost 0 bases, with 11 bases spanning the gap. DNA for the CDR3: TGTGCCAGCAGTTACTCGAATGGGGGCATGAACACTGAAGCTTTCTTT. As protein: CASSYSNGGMNTEAFF.

This chain uses TRBV9 with TRBJ1-5; the D gene is possibly TRBD1 (6 bases). Germline V CDR1 and CDR2: SGDLS, YYNGEE. There are 14 residues in the CDR3. V lost 0 bases and J 8 bases, leaving 12 bases between the germline ends. The CDR3 sequence is CASSVDGGQEPQHF. The CDR3, as DNA: TGTGCCAGCAGCGTAGACGGGGGCCAGGAGCCCCAGCATTTT.

In the case of this clonotype: A read error is possible here, since a much larger clone lies one base away. This rearrangement joins TRBV5-6 to TRBJ2-5; D not resolved. The CDR3 runs to 11 residues. CDR1 is SGHDT and CDR2 is YYEEEE in the germline V gene. Trimming left V 3 bases short and J 3 bases short, with 3 bases between. The CDR3 here is CASSWKETQYF. CDR3 sequence (DNA): TGTGCCAGCAGCTGGAAAGAGACCCAGTACTTC. The full variable domain, rest sourced from reference TRBV5-6 and TRBJ2-5, is DAGVTQSPTHLIKTRGQQVTLRCSPKSGHDTVSWYQQALGQGPQFIFQYYEEEERQRGNFPDRFSGHQFPNYSSELNVNALLLGDSALYLCASSWKETQYFGPGTRLLVL.

In this sample, this clonotype turned up a few times. The V gene is TRBV9, the J gene TRBJ1-2; D gene unclear. CDR3 size: 16 residues. Germline V CDR1 and CDR2: SGDLS, YYNGEE. V was clipped by 2 bases and J by 4 bases, with 18 bases between them. CDR3 sequence: CASSVDPGRLSYGYTF. In DNA, the CDR3 is TGTGCCAGCAGCGTGGACCCTGGGAGGCTAAGCTATGGCTACACCTTC. The full variable domain, completed using reference TRBV9 and TRBJ1-2, is DSGVTQTPKHLITATGQRVTLRCSPRSGDLSVYWYQQSLDQGLQFLIQYYNGEERAKGNILERFSAQQFPDLHSELNLSSLELGDSALYFCASSVDPGRLSYGYTFGSGTRLTVV.

This chain links TRBV27 with TRBJ2-7; no reliable D call. The CDR3 sequence is 12 residues long. Trimming left V 6 bases short and J 2 bases short, with 8 bases between. Germline V lookup: CDR1 MNHEY, CDR2 SMNVEV (reference sequence). The CDR3 sequence is CASRAATYEQYF. As DNA, the CDR3 is TGTGCCAGCAGGGCAGCAACCTACGAGCAGTACTTC.

The rearrangement links TRBV6-2 or TRBV6-3 to TRBJ1-3; weak D call: TRBD1 (5 bases). From germline, CDR1 is MNHEY and CDR2 SVGEGT. CDR3 length: 15 amino acids. Between the trimmed V and J ends, which lost 5 bases and 2 bases, there was a span of 13 bases. CDR3 DNA sequence: TGTGCCAGCAGTGCGGACACCTGGGCTGGAAACACCATATATTTT. Translating gives CASSADTWAGNTIYF.

The DNA for the CDR3 is TGTGCCAGCAGCGAGACCTTCTACGAGCAGTACTTC. As protein: CASSETFYEQYF. This chain links TRBV2 with TRBJ2-7; D unresolved. Trimming removed 6 bases from V and 3 bases from J, with 9 bases in between. CDR1 is SNHLY, CDR2 FYNNEI, per germline. The CDR3 is 12 amino acids.

This clonotype was observed a handful of times. The CDR3 DNA sequence: TGCAGCGTTGAAGTGTTAAACTCTGGGGCCAACGTCCTGACTTTC. This encodes CSVEVLNSGANVLTF. V is TRBV29-1 and J is TRBJ2-6; D remains ambiguous. The CDR3 runs 15 residues. The germline V gene has CDR1 SQVTM and CDR2 ANQGSEA. Trimming pared 1 base from V and 0 bases from J, leaving 7 bases between.

The gene calls are TRBV20-1 and TRBJ2-3, with D maybe TRBD1 (6 bases). V was pared by 4 bases and J by 0 bases, with 14 bases between. The CDR3 totals 15 residues. Germline CDR1 reads DFQATT; CDR2 reads SNEGSKA (reference sequence). Here the CDR3 reads CSATSGDSSTDTQYF. The CDR3 coding sequence is TGCAGTGCTACCTCAGGGGATTCTAGCACAGATACGCAGTATTTT.

The gene calls are TRBV12-5 and TRBJ2-7; TRBD1 matches at 7 bases. The CDR3 runs 14 residues. Germline CDR1 and CDR2: LGHNT and FRNRAP. J lost 6 bases, V lost 6 bases, and 11 bases had no gene match. The CDR3 reads CASGPMTGLPEQYF. As DNA, the CDR3 is TGTGCTAGTGGCCCAATGACAGGGCTCCCCGAGCAGTACTTC.

The chain links TRBV27 to TRBJ1-5; 7 bases line up with TRBD1. This CDR3 is built from 14 residues. The trim removed 5 bases at V and 5 bases at J, leaving 6 bases unmatched. Germline CDR1 and CDR2: MNHEY and SMNVEV (reference sequence). DNA of the CDR3: TGTGCCAGCAGTGCAGGGACAGAGTATCAGCCCCAGCATTTT. Residues: CASSAGTEYQPQHF.

This clonotype was detected ten times or more. The gene calls are TRBV7-2 and TRBJ2-5; D is undetermined. The CDR3 spans 13 residues. Trimming removed 3 bases from V and 1 base from J, with 6 bases in between. The V gene's germline CDR1 is SGHTA and CDR2 FQGNSA. CDR3 amino acids: CASSFDPQETQYF. The CDR3 DNA reads TGTGCCAGCAGCTTCGACCCCCAAGAGACCCAGTACTTC.

This clonotype was seen repeatedly, ten times or more. The V gene is TRBV4-1, the J gene TRBJ2-3, with a possible D match to TRBD2 (5 bases). The CDR3 loop spans 15 amino acids. Between the trimmed V and J ends, which lost 1 base and 0 bases, there was a span of 8 bases. CDR1 and CDR2 (germline): MGHRA, YSYEKL. The CDR3 loop is CASSQAPGSTDTQYF. The CDR3 DNA sequence: TGCGCCAGCAGCCAAGCTCCGGGGAGCACAGATACGCAGTATTTT.

This clonotype was counted at least ten times. The chain recombines TRBV12-3 or TRBV12-4 with TRBJ1-1; 7 bases are a match to TRBD1. This CDR3 region has 13 residues. With 7 bases clipped from V and 4 bases from J, the junction kept 6 bases outside the gene matches. The CDR3 DNA follows: TGTGCCAGCAACCCGACAGGGAGCACTGAAGCTTTCTTT. Its protein is CASNPTGSTEAFF.

The chain links TRBV30 to TRBJ1-1; 9 bases agree with TRBD1. Germline V CDR1 and CDR2: GTSNPN, SVGIG (reference sequence). The CDR3 covers 18 residues. V lost 5 bases to trimming and J lost 10 bases; unmatched junction nucleotides: 26. This CDR3 reads CAWGEGPDGDRVRRGAFF. DNA of the CDR3: TGTGCCTGGGGAGAAGGCCCAGACGGGGACAGGGTCCGTCGGGGAGCTTTCTTT.

Note on this clonotype: This may be a read error, as it is one base from a much larger clone. The V call is TRBV5-8, the J call TRBJ2-1, with D hard to call. The V end was cut by 6 bases, the J end by 10 bases, with 14 bases between. The CDR3 runs to 12 residues. Germline CDR1 reads SGHTS; CDR2 reads YDEGEE. CDR3 nucleotide sequence: TGTGCCAGCAAGATAAGCAACTACGAGCAGTTCTTC. This gives the protein CASKISNYEQFF.

In its sample, this clonotype was seen many times. The chain has TRBV11-2 and TRBJ2-5; tentatively, D is TRBD2 (5 bases). V was clipped by 0 bases and J by 5 bases, with 7 bases between them. Germline V CDR1 and CDR2: SGHAT, FQNNGV. The CDR3 runs to 13 residues. The CDR3 here is CASSLEAVETQYF. The DNA of the CDR3 is TGTGCCAGCAGCTTAGAAGCGGTGGAGACCCAGTACTTC.

This clonotype has a count of ten or more. The chain employs TRBV5-1 and TRBJ2-3; 9 bases line up with TRBD1. This CDR3 spans 13 amino acids. The germline V gene has CDR1 SGHRS and CDR2 YFSETQ. After removal of 7 bases from V and 6 bases from J, the junction contained 6 bases not matched to a gene. The CDR3 spells CASETGGSDTQYF. CDR3 coding DNA: TGCGCCAGCGAAACAGGGGGCTCGGATACGCAGTATTTT.

The chain joins TRBV29-1 to TRBJ2-3; 10 bases fit TRBD2. Germline V gene lookup returns CDR1 SQVTM and CDR2 ANQGSEA. V lost 6 bases, J lost 5 bases, and 11 bases stayed unmatched. The CDR3 is 15 residues long. This CDR3 reads CSVNAGLAGGDTQYF. Here the CDR3 DNA reads TGCAGCGTAAACGCGGGTTTAGCGGGAGGAGATACGCAGTATTTT.

Many counts were recorded for this clonotype. The chain employs TRBV20-1 and TRBJ2-7, with D possibly matching TRBD1 (5 bases). V lost 6 bases to trimming and J lost 8 bases, with 14 bases between them. Germline V CDR1 and CDR2: DFQATT, SNEGSKA (reference sequence). The CDR3 loop spans 11 amino acids. CDR3 sequence: CSAQGDLKQYF. DNA of the CDR3: TGCAGTGCGCAGGGCGACCTGAAGCAGTACTTC.

This clonotype was counted at least ten times. The rearrangement joins TRBV5-8 to TRBJ2-5, with D hard to call. Germline V gene lookup returns CDR1 SGHTS and CDR2 YDEGEE. V was shortened by 4 bases and J by 5 bases, with 15 bases between the two germline ends. This CDR3 spans 14 amino acids. The CDR3 DNA reads as TGTGCCAGCAGCCCTGCTACAGAGTGGGAGACCCAGTACTTC. Protein sequence: CASSPATEWETQYF.

This clonotype was seen repeatedly, ten times or more. The J gene is TRBJ2-7, the V gene TRBV11-3; 10 bases match TRBD1. The CDR3 is 13 amino acids. The V gene end was trimmed by 4 bases and the J gene end by 7 bases; junction bases not matched to a gene: 4. CDR1 and CDR2 from the germline V gene are SGHNT and YENEEA. The CDR3 DNA reads TGTGCCAGCAGCTCCGGGACAGGGGATGAGCAGTACTTC. Translating it yields CASSSGTGDEQYF.

This clonotype showed up many times. The chain links TRBV20-1 to TRBJ2-5; D possibly corresponds to TRBD1 (6 bases). CDR3 length: 15 amino acids. The V gene lost 1 base and the J gene lost 4 bases, with 16 bases spanning the gap. Looked up from germline, CDR1 is DFQATT and CDR2 is SNEGSKA (reference sequence). The CDR3 protein is CSARVGRGHLETQYF. Written as DNA, the CDR3 is TGCAGTGCTAGAGTAGGCAGGGGACACCTAGAGACCCAGTACTTC.